These 16 T cell receptor beta chains were all obtained from the same sample, sequenced in a study of CD8 T cells in ankylosing spondylitis. General observations from the study: It appeared that ankylosing spondylitis blood was characterized by a TCR beta motif of under ten highly homologous variants.

TCRdb reanalysed the 5' RACE reads using MiXCR and keeps one entry per CDR3 protein. The sample records around 890,000 distinct CDR3 sequences, 10% to 15% being singletons. Antigens for these TCRs are unknown. Sequencing was done on a sample of blood, either unsorted or a sorted T cell fraction (not recorded which). The source is a male donor with ankylosing spondylitis.

The chain is built from TRBV29-1 and TRBJ1-4; 8 bases match TRBD1. The CDR3 is 14 amino acids. Germline CDR1 reads SQVTM; CDR2 reads ANQGSEA. Trimming took 3 bases from V and 8 from J; bases not matched to a gene: 8. In DNA, the CDR3 is TGCAGCGTTGAGAAGGACAGGGCCGGAGAAAAACTGTTTTTT. It codes for CSVEKDRAGEKLFF.

This clonotype was recorded a few times. The rearrangement links TRBV27 to TRBJ1-1, with 8 bases matching TRBD1. The trim removed 2 bases at V and 1 base at J, leaving 3 bases unmatched. CDR3 length: 15 amino acids. Per germline, CDR1 MNHEY and CDR2 SMNVEV (reference sequence). The CDR3 sequence is CASSLLQGGNTEAFF. CDR3 coding DNA: TGTGCCAGCAGTTTACTACAGGGGGGGAACACTGAAGCTTTCTTT.

The chain combines TRBV5-1 with TRBJ2-3, with D unresolved. Germline V gene sequence: CDR1 SGHRS, CDR2 YFSETQ. The CDR3 runs to 16 residues. The V end lost 5 bases, the J end lost 2 bases, and 18 bases lay between the germline ends. In DNA, the CDR3 is TGCGCCAGCAGTCTTCCCCTCAACTACGCCACAGATACGCAGTATTTT. This gives the protein CASSLPLNYATDTQYF.

This clonotype was seen a handful of times. DNA of the CDR3: TGTGCCAGCAGTAAGACAGGGGGGGAGGCCGGCTACACCTTC. This codes for CASSKTGGEAGYTF. The gene calls are TRBV27 and TRBJ1-2; 9 bases align to TRBD1. CDR3 length equals 14 residues. Germline lookup yields CDR1 MNHEY and CDR2 SMNVEV (reference sequence). The junction had 9 bases not matched to a gene; V was cut back by 5 bases and J by 8 bases.

The V and J genes are TRBV2 and TRBJ2-1, with D maybe TRBD2 (6 bases). This CDR3 is built from 16 residues. CDR1 and CDR2 (germline): SNHLY, FYNNEI. The V end lost 8 bases, the J end lost 7 bases, and 24 bases lay between the germline ends. The CDR3 DNA reads as TGTGCCAGCGGACGGCGGGGAGCGGCCTTGGGGAATGAGCAGTTCTTC. Its translation is CASGRRGAALGNEQFF.

This clonotype was counted at least ten times. The CDR3 DNA reads TGTGCCAGCAGCTTAACCCCCCGGGAGACCCAGTACTTC. Protein product: CASSLTPRETQYF. The J gene is TRBJ2-5, the V gene TRBV7-8; D remains unclear. The germline V and J ends were trimmed by 2 bases and 5 bases, with 9 bases remaining between them. Germline assignment: CDR1 SGHVS and CDR2 FQNEAQ. This CDR3 is 13 amino acids long.

This clonotype was found a few times. As DNA, the CDR3 is TGTGCCAGCAGCCCGGGACAGGGCTCAGATACGCAGTATTTT. As protein: CASSPGQGSDTQYF. V is TRBV7-2 and J is TRBJ2-3; 9 bases map to TRBD1. This CDR3 contains 14 residues. The V segment lost 5 bases and the J segment 4 bases; nucleotides outside the gene matches: 4. The germline CDR1 and CDR2 sequences are SGHTA and FQGNSA. The full variable domain, in which reference TRBV7-2 and TRBJ2-3 provide the parts outside the CDR3, is GAGVSQSPSNKVTEKGKDVELRCDPISGHTALYWYRQSLGQGLEFLIYFQGNSAPDKSGLPSDRFSAERTGGSVSTLTIQRTQQEDSAVYLCASSPGQGSDTQYFGPGTRLTVL.

As DNA, the CDR3 is TGCAGTGCTGCCTCGGGGCCGGGAGAGACCCAGTACTTC. It yields the protein CSAASGPGETQYF. This chain links TRBV20-1 with TRBJ2-5; D may be TRBD1 or TRBD2 (5 bases each). This CDR3 has 13 amino acids. Trimming stripped 5 bases from V and 4 bases from J, with 14 bases between. CDR1 is DFQATT and CDR2 is SNEGSKA in the germline V gene (reference sequence).

V gene TRBV7-2 combines with J gene TRBJ1-5; D is ambiguous. Trimming cost V 1 base and J 7 bases, with 8 bases left between them. Germline assignment: CDR1 SGHTA and CDR2 FQGNSA. The CDR3 totals 13 residues. The CDR3 protein is CASSLDVLQPQHF. DNA of the CDR3: TGTGCCAGCAGCTTAGATGTGTTGCAGCCCCAGCATTTT.

This clonotype was observed at least ten times. The chain is built from TRBV20-1 and TRBJ2-1, with 12 bases fitting TRBD2. V dropped 5 bases and J dropped 7; count of bases not matched to a gene: 15. The CDR3 sequence is 17 residues long. Germline loops: CDR1 DFQATT, CDR2 SNEGSKA (reference sequence). CDR3 in DNA: TGCAGTGCTTCGACTAGCGGGAGATTTAGGAAGGGGAATGAGCAGTTCTTC. Its protein product is CSASTSGRFRKGNEQFF.

This clonotype was observed at least ten times. The V gene is TRBV10-3, the J gene TRBJ2-7; 10 nucleotides agree with TRBD1. V shed 0 bases, J shed 5 bases, and the junction held 4 bases outside the gene matches. The length of the CDR3 is 15 residues. Germline lookup yields CDR1 ENHRY and CDR2 SYGVKD. CDR3 in DNA: TGTGCCATCAGTGAGTCCGACAGGGGGCTGCACGAGCAGTACTTC. Its protein is CAISESDRGLHEQYF.

This clonotype was counted between two and nine times. The V gene is TRBV7-9, the J gene TRBJ2-1, with 7 bases lining up with TRBD2. The CDR3 runs to 16 residues. V shed 0 bases, J shed 1 base, and the junction held 3 bases outside the gene matches. Per germline, CDR1 SEHNR and CDR2 FQNEAQ (reference sequence). This chain's CDR3 is CASSLAGRWSYNEQFF. The CDR3 DNA sequence: TGTGCCAGCAGCTTAGCCGGGAGGTGGTCCTACAATGAGCAGTTCTTC.

This clonotype was counted only a few times. The chain recombines TRBV7-9 with TRBJ2-6; D gene uncertain. The CDR3 is 17 residues long. Deletions cut 1 base from V and 0 bases from J, with 10 bases between. Germline assignment: CDR1 SEHNR and CDR2 FQNEAQ (reference sequence). CDR3 nucleotides: TGTGCCAGCAGCTTAGGACTCGGGTCCTCTGGGGCCAACGTCCTGACTTTC. As protein: CASSLGLGSSGANVLTF.

This clonotype was found a few times. CDR3 coding DNA: TGTGCCAGCAGCCCCCGGGACCTGTTGGTGTTTTTT. Its translation: CASSPRDLLVFF. This chain uses TRBV7-2 with TRBJ2-2, with D perhaps assigned TRBD1 or TRBD2 (5 bases each). The CDR3 totals 12 residues. In germline, CDR1 is SGHTA, CDR2 FQGNSA. V was trimmed by 5 bases and J by 15 bases, leaving 16 bases between them.

This clonotype was detected many times. CDR3 residues: CASSVDYEQYF. In DNA, the CDR3 is TGCGCCAGCAGCGTCGACTACGAGCAGTACTTC. The chain employs TRBV5-1 and TRBJ2-7; D gene ambiguous. CDR1 and CDR2 (germline): SGHRS, YFSETQ. CDR3 length equals 11 residues. V lost 4 bases and J 3 bases, leaving 5 bases between the germline ends.

The chain is built from TRBV7-3 and TRBJ1-6; unclear D gene. Germline V gene lookup returns CDR1 SGHTA and CDR2 FQGTGA. The CDR3 totals 14 residues. Trimming pared 0 bases from V and 2 bases from J, leaving 2 bases between. CDR3 protein: CASSLTAYNSPLHF. DNA of the CDR3: TGTGCCAGCAGCTTAACAGCCTATAATTCACCCCTCCACTTT.